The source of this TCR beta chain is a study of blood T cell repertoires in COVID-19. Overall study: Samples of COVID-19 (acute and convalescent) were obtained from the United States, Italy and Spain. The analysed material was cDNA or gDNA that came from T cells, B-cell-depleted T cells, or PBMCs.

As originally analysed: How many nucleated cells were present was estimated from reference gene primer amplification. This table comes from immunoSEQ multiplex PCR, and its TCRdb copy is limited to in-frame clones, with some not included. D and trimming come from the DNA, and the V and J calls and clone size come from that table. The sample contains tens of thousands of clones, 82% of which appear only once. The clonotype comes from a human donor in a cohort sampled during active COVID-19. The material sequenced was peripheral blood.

This chain's CDR3 is CASSRNADRQNTEAFF. DNA of the CDR3: TGTGCCAGCAGCAGGAATGCTGACAGGCAAAACACTGAAGCTTTCTTT. The chain combines TRBV7-8 with TRBJ1-1; D perhaps matches TRBD1 (6 bases). This CDR3 is built from 16 residues. CDR1 is SGHVS and CDR2 is FQNEAQ in the germline V gene. V was cut by 5 bases and J by 2 bases, with 18 bases left in between. The full variable domain, its missing parts supplied by reference TRBV7-8 and TRBJ1-1, is GAGVSQSPRYKVAKRGQDVALRCDPISGHVSLFWYQQALGQGPEFLTYFQNEAQLDKSGLPSDRFFAERPEGSVSTLKIQRTQQEDSAVYLCASSRNADRQNTEAFFGQGTRLTVV.